This TCR beta chain comes out of a study of OX40 agonist ivuxolimab in advanced cancers. On the study more broadly: Partial responses were seen in three patients, one with hepatocellular carcinoma and two with cutaneous melanoma.

Generated by immunoSEQ multiplex PCR, the TCRdb table keeps only in-frame clones and is missing some. The repertoire holds around 40,000 clones, with approximately 86% as singletons. The CDR3 covers 15 residues. Germline lookup yields CDR1 SGHRS and CDR2 YFSETQ. V gave up 3 bases and J gave up 3 bases, with 15 bases separating them. The sample here was CD4+ or CD8+ T cells sorted from blood, taken in a trial of the OX40 agonist ivuxolimab. This chain connects TRBV5-1 to TRBJ2-5; D gene ambiguous. This sequence originates from an adult with an advanced solid tumor such as melanoma, head and neck, liver or kidney cancer. The CDR3 nucleotides read TGCGCCAGCAGCTCCTCCGGACGTACTGAAGAGACCCAGTACTTC. Translated: CASSSSGRTEETQYF.